These 19 T cell receptor beta chains originate from one sample sequenced in a study of breast tumors, draining lymph nodes, adjacent tissues. Samples came from axillary lymph nodes draining the breast cancer. Using its own MiXCR run on the multiplex PCR reads, TCRdb lists one record per CDR3 protein. Of 83,000 or so distinct CDR3 sequences in the sample, about 21% were seen once. Input material: axillary lymph node tissue. The receptors were gathered from a female donor with breast cancer. Some clones in this sample may be carry-over from other donors' samples.

The J gene is TRBJ1-5, the V gene TRBV18; D is uncertain. CDR1 is KGHSH and CDR2 is LQKENI in the germline V gene. This CDR3 contains 15 residues. V was shortened by 4 bases and J by 0 bases, with 10 bases between the two germline ends. The CDR3 DNA is TGTGCCAGCTCACAAGGACGGTTTAGCAATCAGCCCCAGCATTTT. It codes for CASSQGRFSNQPQHF. The full variable domain, completed using reference TRBV18 and TRBJ1-5, is NAGVMQNPRHLVRRRGQEARLRCSPMKGHSHVYWYRQLPEEGLKFMVYLQKENIIDESGMPKERFSAEFPKEGPSILRIQQVVRGDSAAYFCASSQGRFSNQPQHFGDGTRLSIL.

This clonotype was found many times. The gene calls are TRBV7-8 and TRBJ1-6; 7 bases are shared with TRBD1. Germline values: CDR1 SGHVS, CDR2 FQNEAQ. Trimming at V came to 2 bases and at J to 10 bases, leaving 5 bases not matched to a gene. The CDR3 spans 14 residues. The CDR3 DNA sequence: TGTGCCAGCAGCTTAACAGGGGAAGGGTCACCCCTCCACTTT. As protein: CASSLTGEGSPLHF.

The rearrangement uses TRBV6-2 or TRBV6-3 and TRBJ2-6, with D possibly matching TRBD1 (5 bases). Germline assignment: CDR1 MNHEY and CDR2 SVGEGT. The V end was cut by 2 bases, the J end by 4 bases, with 9 bases between. This CDR3 has 15 amino acids. The DNA of the CDR3 is TGTGCCAGCAGTTACCAAGGGGCCGGGGCCAACGTCCTGACTTTC. Its translation is CASSYQGAGANVLTF.

This clonotype was seen ten or more times. The chain recombines TRBV6-5 with TRBJ2-7; D perhaps matches TRBD1 (6 bases). Trimming took off 3 bases at V and 2 bases at J, with 11 bases between the two ends. Per the germline V gene, CDR1 is MNHEY and CDR2 is SVGAGI. This CDR3 is built from 14 residues. The CDR3 sequence: CASSYGGQTYEQYF. The DNA for the CDR3 is TGTGCCAGCAGTTATGGAGGACAGACCTACGAGCAGTACTTC.

This clonotype was counted a few times. The chain employs TRBV7-2 and TRBJ1-5; D possibly corresponds to TRBD1 (6 bases). The CDR3 length is 14 residues. Germline CDR1 is SGHTA and CDR2 is FQGNSA. V lost 4 bases and J lost 7, with 14 bases in between. CDR3 nucleotides: TGTGCCAGCAGCTCCCATGGGGGCAGGCAGCCCCAGCATTTT. Its protein is CASSSHGGRQPQHF.

This clonotype was observed many times. V usage is TRBV20-1 and J usage is TRBJ2-7, with D unclear. Germline V CDR1 and CDR2: DFQATT, SNEGSKA (reference sequence). CDR3 size: 12 residues. V was clipped by 6 bases and J by 3 bases, with 12 bases between them. Written as DNA, the CDR3 is TGCAGTGCAGATAGTGGGAACTACGAGCAGTACTTC. Amino acids: CSADSGNYEQYF.

This chain links TRBV20-1 with TRBJ1-1; 7 bases agree with TRBD1. V dropped 3 bases and J dropped 1; count of bases not matched to a gene: 2. The CDR3 totals 13 residues. CDR1 and CDR2 from the germline V gene are DFQATT and SNEGSKA (reference sequence). CDR3: CSASKGANTEAFF. The DNA of the CDR3 is TGCAGTGCTAGTAAGGGGGCGAACACTGAAGCTTTCTTT.

V is TRBV7-2 and J is TRBJ2-4; TRBD1 or TRBD2 may be the D gene (5 bases each). The V gene lost 1 base and the J gene lost 5 bases, with 12 bases spanning the gap. Per the germline V gene, CDR1 is SGHTA and CDR2 is FQGNSA. The CDR3 covers 15 residues. CDR3: CASSLGGSKENIQYF. DNA of the CDR3: TGTGCCAGCAGCTTAGGGGGGTCTAAGGAAAACATTCAGTACTTC.

There are many counts of this clonotype. The chain joins TRBV20-1 to TRBJ2-7; D may be TRBD1 or TRBD2 (6 bases each). Trimming removed 0 bases from V and 6 bases from J, with 9 bases in between. The CDR3 length is 12 residues. CDR1 is DFQATT and CDR2 is SNEGSKA in the germline V gene (reference sequence). CDR3 nucleotides: TGCAGTGCTAGAGATAGGGGGGCCGAGCAGTACTTC. Its translation is CSARDRGAEQYF.

This clonotype has at least ten counts. The J gene is TRBJ2-3, the V gene TRBV5-1; 15 positions match TRBD2. V shed 2 bases, J shed 4 bases, and the junction held 8 bases outside the gene matches. In germline, CDR1 is SGHRS, CDR2 YFSETQ. The CDR3 is 18 amino acids. CDR3 amino acids: CASSFQGLAGGVSDTQYF. The CDR3 bases are TGCGCCAGCAGCTTCCAAGGACTAGCGGGAGGGGTGTCAGATACGCAGTATTTT.

This clonotype was seen many times. V usage is TRBV14 and J usage is TRBJ2-3, with 7 nucleotides matching TRBD1. The CDR3 consists of 15 residues. V gave up 4 bases and J gave up 2 bases; unmatched junction bases: 6. Looked up from germline, CDR1 is SGHDN and CDR2 is FVKESK. The CDR3 sequence: CASSRGQTNTDTQYF. CDR3 sequence (DNA): TGTGCCAGCAGCCGGGGACAGACGAACACAGATACGCAGTATTTT.

This clonotype was picked up many times. The CDR3 DNA reads TGCAGTGCTACCTCAAACAGACAGGGGGGCTACGAGCAGTACTTC. It encodes CSATSNRQGGYEQYF. This chain joins TRBV20-1 and TRBJ2-7, with 9 bases fitting TRBD1. The CDR3 spans 15 residues. Unmatched junction bases numbered 10, after V lost 4 bases and J lost 3 bases. From germline, CDR1 is DFQATT and CDR2 SNEGSKA (reference sequence).

This clonotype came up many times. The chain links TRBV28 to TRBJ2-7; D gene ambiguous. CDR3 length equals 14 residues. Germline V lookup: CDR1 MDHEN, CDR2 SYDVKM. Deletions cut 10 bases from V and 0 bases from J, with 16 bases between. The CDR3 DNA sequence: TGTGCCATCCGAGCGCCGGGCCTCTCCTACGAGCAGTACTTC. It codes for CAIRAPGLSYEQYF. The full variable domain, with the rest looked up from reference TRBV28 and TRBJ2-7, is DVKVTQSSRYLVKRTGEKVFLECVQDMDHENMFWYRQDPGLGLRLIYFSYDVKMKEKGDIPEGYSVSREKKERFSLILESASTNQTSMYLCAIRAPGLSYEQYFGPGTRLTVT.

This clonotype was observed at least ten times. V usage is TRBV7-2 and J usage is TRBJ1-4, with D perhaps matching TRBD1 (5 bases). V was shortened by 5 bases and J by 4 bases, with 11 bases between the two germline ends. The germline V gene has CDR1 SGHTA and CDR2 FQGNSA. The CDR3 is 14 amino acids. CDR3 in amino acids: CASSLGGGNEKLFF. Here the CDR3 DNA reads TGTGCCAGCAGCCTTGGGGGGGGTAATGAAAAACTGTTTTTT.

This clonotype was counted at least ten times. One end of the junction varies from germline; a read error may be responsible. This chain links TRBV7-7 with TRBJ2-2; no clear D. The CDR3 runs 16 residues. Germline loops: CDR1 SSHAT, CDR2 FNYEAQ (reference sequence). CDR3 coding DNA: TGTGCTAGCAGCCCCCGGTCCCCAGGGAACACCGGGGAGCTGTTTTTT. It yields the protein CASSPRSPGNTGELFF.

This clonotype was recorded at least ten times. The gene calls are TRBV12-3 or TRBV12-4 and TRBJ2-3, with D possibly TRBD2 on 5 matching bases. The CDR3 is 16 residues long. With 0 bases removed from V and 1 base from J, the gap between germline ends came to 11 bases. DNA for the CDR3: TGTGCCAGCAGTTTAGCGGGGTGGACTGGCACAGATACGCAGTATTTT. This gives the protein CASSLAGWTGTDTQYF.

This clonotype has ten or more counts. V is TRBV20-1 and J is TRBJ1-2, with D tentatively TRBD1 (5 bases). V gave up 1 base and J gave up 3 bases, with 15 bases separating them. CDR1 and CDR2 (germline): DFQATT, SNEGSKA (reference sequence). The CDR3 has 15 residues. The DNA of the CDR3 is TGCAGTGCTAGAGTGACTCCCAGGGTGGACTATGGCTACACCTTC. Translation: CSARVTPRVDYGYTF.

This clonotype has only one observation. A much larger clone differs from this one at a single base, so this may be a read error. The chain uses TRBV18 and TRBJ2-5; D unresolved. CDR3 length: 12 residues. Germline values: CDR1 KGHSH, CDR2 LQKENI. The CDR3 DNA reads as TGTGCCGGCTCATCGGGCCAAGAGACCCAGTACTTC. It specifies CAGSSGQETQYF.

There are many counts of this clonotype. The chain couples TRBV10-1 to TRBJ2-7; TRBD2 matches at 11 bases. The CDR3 has 14 residues. Germline CDR1 WNHNN, CDR2 SYGVQD (reference sequence). Trimming cost V 7 bases and J 2 bases; bases outside gene matches: 4. DNA for the CDR3: TGCGCCAGCAATAGCGGGAGGGCTCCCTACGAGCAGTACTTC. It specifies CASNSGRAPYEQYF.